Shown below are 11 T cell receptor beta chains from a single sample sequenced in a study of shared clonotypes between healthy human individuals. Profiled with immunoSEQ multiplex PCR; TCRdb holds only in-frame clones, not every one. The data contain 850,000 to 1,200,000 clones, approximately 68% of them seen just once; the ten biggest clones take up 1.5%. The sequenced sample was memory CD4+ T cells sorted from blood. Sample subset: CD45RA-negative fraction. The source of these receptors is a man aged 18-30 years in good health.

This clone came up once. The chain carries TRBV30 and TRBJ1-2; D may be TRBD1 (6 bases). Germline values: CDR1 GTSNPN, CDR2 SVGIG (reference sequence). Trimming removed 1 base at V and 3 bases at J, with 9 bases between. This CDR3 comprises 13 residues. DNA of the CDR3: TGTGCCTGGAGTGGCCGGACAGACTATGGCTACACCTTC. Residues: CAWSGRTDYGYTF. Based on the CDR3 plus reference TRBV30 and TRBJ1-2, the full variable domain is SQTIHQWPATLVQPVGSPLSLECTVEGTSNPNLYWYRQAAGRGLQLLFYSVGIGQISSEVPQNLSASRPQDRQFILSSKKLLLSDSGFYLCAWSGRTDYGYTFGSGTRLTVV.

The chain couples TRBV10-3 to TRBJ2-7; 10 bases fit TRBD1. Germline V gene data show CDR1 as ENHRY and CDR2 as SYGVKD. The trim removed 0 bases at V and 6 bases at J, leaving 14 bases unmatched. CDR3 length: 18 residues. This CDR3 reads CAISESSFAGTGDAEQYF. The CDR3 nucleotides read TGTGCCATCAGTGAGTCGAGTTTCGCTGGGACAGGGGACGCCGAGCAGTACTTC.

The chain combines TRBV7-2 with TRBJ2-3, with 11 bases aligning to TRBD2. V was clipped by 5 bases and J by 6 bases; unmatched bases: 4. Germline V gene sequence: CDR1 SGHTA, CDR2 FQGNSA. The CDR3 is 14 residues long. In DNA, the CDR3 is TGTGCCAGCAGCCCTACTAGCGGGAGCGATACGCAGTATTTT. Amino acid sequence: CASSPTSGSDTQYF.

CDR3 amino acids: CAGALEGNTIYF. The CDR3, as DNA: TGTGCCGGGGCGTTGGAAGGAAACACCATATATTTT. The V and J genes are TRBV6-1 and TRBJ1-3; D is perhaps TRBD1 (5 bases). Germline assignment: CDR1 MNHNS and CDR2 SASEGT. The CDR3 runs to 12 residues. V dropped 11 bases and J dropped 4 bases, with 12 bases sitting between them.

The rearrangement joins TRBV10-3 to TRBJ1-4, with 10 nucleotides matching TRBD1. Per the germline V gene, CDR1 is ENHRY and CDR2 is SYGVKD. The J segment lost 5 bases and the V segment lost 10 bases, leaving 10 bases of the junction unmatched. This CDR3 is built from 15 residues. CDR3: CATSDRDRGNEKLFF. CDR3 in DNA: TGTGCCACAAGTGACCGGGACAGGGGAAATGAAAAACTGTTTTTT.

The J gene is TRBJ1-3, the V gene TRBV5-1; no clear D gene. The CDR3 has 13 residues. Germline loops: CDR1 SGHRS, CDR2 YFSETQ. Trimming removed 7 bases at V and 3 bases at J, with 11 bases between. The CDR3 bases are TGCGCCAGCGGACCGGATGGTGGAAACACCATATATTTT. This translates into CASGPDGGNTIYF.

This rearrangement joins TRBV19 to TRBJ2-1, with 9 bases lining up with TRBD2. This CDR3 contains 16 residues. The J segment lost 8 bases and the V segment lost 6 bases, leaving 14 bases of the junction unmatched. The V gene's germline CDR1 is LNHDA and CDR2 SQIVND (reference sequence). DNA for the CDR3: TGTGCCAGTAGGATGGTTAGCGGGGGACTCCTCGATGAGCAGTTCTTC. This gives the protein CASRMVSGGLLDEQFF.

A single count supports this clone. The chain couples TRBV14 to TRBJ1-1; TRBD1 aligns across 8 bases. The CDR3 has 15 amino acids. The V segment lost 4 bases and the J segment 5 bases; nucleotides outside the gene matches: 9. Germline loops: CDR1 SGHDN, CDR2 FVKESK. The CDR3 region has the DNA TGTGCCAGCAGCCGAGACTCAGGGGGCCGGACTGAAGCTTTCTTT. Its protein product is CASSRDSGGRTEAFF.

The CDR3 DNA reads as TGTGCCAGCAGCGCCCGTTCACCCCAGCATTTT. Its translation: CASSARSPQHF. V and J are TRBV6-1 and TRBJ1-5; D gene ambiguous. This CDR3 region has 11 residues. Germline V gene sequence: CDR1 MNHNS, CDR2 SASEGT. V lost 6 bases, J lost 10 bases, and 10 bases lay in between.

This clone was observed once. The chain has TRBV10-2 and TRBJ2-2; 9 nucleotides line up with TRBD2. The V and J ends lost 3 bases and 4 bases, in that order; junction bases with no gene match: 12. In germline, CDR1 is WSHSY, CDR2 SAAADI. This CDR3 region has 18 residues. The CDR3 is CASSDPSGRSHGTGELFF. The CDR3 DNA is TGCGCCAGCAGTGATCCAAGCGGGAGGTCCCACGGCACCGGGGAGCTGTTTTTT.

As regards this clone: The sample has other DNA sequences that encode this CDR3 too. This chain joins TRBV7-2 and TRBJ2-1, with D unclear. Trimming pared 1 base from V and 8 bases from J, leaving 12 bases between. The CDR3 sequence is 14 residues long. Germline V gives CDR1 SGHTA, CDR2 FQGNSA. CDR3 DNA: TGTGCCAGCAGCTTAGACGGGCCCGGAGATGAGCAGTTCTTC. Protein product: CASSLDGPGDEQFF.